The entry that follows covers one T cell receptor (beta chain) sequence. Its antigen is currently unknown. One junction end disagrees with the germline gene, perhaps due to a read error. Then a second PCR, running about 6 to 12 cycles, was carried out with a sample-barcoded 5' primer and a J-beta primer mix. Each cDNA molecule was tagged by a template-switch adaptor that had 12 random nucleotides. TCRdb re-called the 5' RACE reads through MiXCR, storing one row per CDR3 protein. The table includes 1.4 million or so distinct CDR3 sequences, roughly 43% detected once. The data originate from a study of blood T cells in healthy people across ages. Study-wide results and limits: Total diversity from one million sequenced T cells was likely underestimated. Donors of long life had a larger count of naive CD4+ cells and greater diversity than aged donors.

Germline CDR1 and CDR2: MNHEY and SVGEGT. The CDR3 has 16 residues. The sequence derives from a woman younger than 30 in good health. The sample consisted of blood. The J gene is TRBJ2-1, the V gene TRBV6-2 or TRBV6-3; 9 positions agree with TRBD1. CDR3 bases: TGTGCCAGCACCCTACAGGGGGCCCTTACCCACAATGAGCGGTTCTTC. Encoded protein: CASTLQGALTHNERFF.